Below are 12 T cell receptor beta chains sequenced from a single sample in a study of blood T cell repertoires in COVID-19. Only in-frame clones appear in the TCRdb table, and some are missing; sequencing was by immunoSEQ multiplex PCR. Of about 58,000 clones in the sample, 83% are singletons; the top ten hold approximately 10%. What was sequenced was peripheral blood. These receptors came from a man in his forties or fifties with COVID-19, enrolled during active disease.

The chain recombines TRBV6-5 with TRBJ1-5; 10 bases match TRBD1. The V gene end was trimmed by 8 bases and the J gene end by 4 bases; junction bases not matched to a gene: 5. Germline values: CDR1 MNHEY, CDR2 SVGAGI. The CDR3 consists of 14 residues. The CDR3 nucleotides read TGTGCCAGCCAGACAGGGGGCGGGAATCAGCCCCAGCATTTT. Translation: CASQTGGGNQPQHF.

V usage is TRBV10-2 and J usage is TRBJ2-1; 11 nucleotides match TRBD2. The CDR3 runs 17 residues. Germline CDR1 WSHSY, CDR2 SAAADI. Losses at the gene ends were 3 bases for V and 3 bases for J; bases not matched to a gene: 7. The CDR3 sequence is CASSDPSGTSGYNEQFF. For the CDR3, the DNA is TGCGCCAGCAGTGACCCCTCCGGGACTAGCGGCTACAATGAGCAGTTCTTC.

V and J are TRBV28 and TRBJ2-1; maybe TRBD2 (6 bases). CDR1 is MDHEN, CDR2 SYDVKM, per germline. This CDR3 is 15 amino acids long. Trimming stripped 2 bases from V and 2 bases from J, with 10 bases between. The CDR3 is CASSLGGKTYNEQFF. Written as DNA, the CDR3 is TGTGCCAGCAGTTTAGGAGGGAAAACCTACAATGAGCAGTTCTTC.

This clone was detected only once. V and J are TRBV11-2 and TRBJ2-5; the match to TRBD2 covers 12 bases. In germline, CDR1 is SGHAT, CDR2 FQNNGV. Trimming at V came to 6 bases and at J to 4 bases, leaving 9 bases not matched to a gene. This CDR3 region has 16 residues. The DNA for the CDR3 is TGTGCCAGCAGTTACTCTAGCGGGGGGGGTGGAGAGACCCAGTACTTC. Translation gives CASSYSSGGGGETQYF.

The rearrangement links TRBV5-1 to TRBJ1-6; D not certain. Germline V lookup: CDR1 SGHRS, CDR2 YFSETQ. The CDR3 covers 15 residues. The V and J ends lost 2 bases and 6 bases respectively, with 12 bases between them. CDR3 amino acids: CASSFRGSSNSPLHF. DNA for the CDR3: TGCGCCAGCAGCTTCCGGGGATCTTCTAATTCACCCCTCCACTTT.

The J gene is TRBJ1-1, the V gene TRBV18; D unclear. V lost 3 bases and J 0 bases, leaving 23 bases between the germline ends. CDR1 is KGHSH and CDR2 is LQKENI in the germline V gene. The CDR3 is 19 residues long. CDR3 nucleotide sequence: TGTGCCAGCTCACCCCTCCCCAGGACCGATTCGGGGATGAACACTGAAGCTTTCTTT. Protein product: CASSPLPRTDSGMNTEAFF.

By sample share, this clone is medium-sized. The CDR3 reads CASSQDPGTSGATRSYEQYF. For the CDR3, the DNA is TGTGCCAGCAGCCAGGATCCCGGGACTAGCGGAGCCACCAGATCCTACGAGCAGTACTTC. V gene TRBV4-2 combines with J gene TRBJ2-7, with 11 bases lining up with TRBD2. Germline V lookup: CDR1 LGHNA, CDR2 YNFKEQ. The CDR3 has 20 amino acids. The J segment lost 1 base and the V segment lost 3 bases, leaving 17 bases of the junction unmatched.

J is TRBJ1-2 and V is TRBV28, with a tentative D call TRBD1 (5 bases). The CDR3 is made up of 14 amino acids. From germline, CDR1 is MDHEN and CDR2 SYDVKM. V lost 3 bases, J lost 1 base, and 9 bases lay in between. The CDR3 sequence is CASSLAGHNYGYTF. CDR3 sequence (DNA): TGTGCCAGCAGTTTGGCAGGGCATAACTATGGCTACACCTTC.

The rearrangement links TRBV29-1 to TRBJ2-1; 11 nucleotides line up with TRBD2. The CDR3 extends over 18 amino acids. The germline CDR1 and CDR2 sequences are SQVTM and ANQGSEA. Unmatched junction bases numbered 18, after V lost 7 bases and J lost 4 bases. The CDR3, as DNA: TGCAGCGGCCGGGGAAAACTAGCGGGAGTGATTCTATACAATGAGCAGTTCTTC. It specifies CSGRGKLAGVILYNEQFF.

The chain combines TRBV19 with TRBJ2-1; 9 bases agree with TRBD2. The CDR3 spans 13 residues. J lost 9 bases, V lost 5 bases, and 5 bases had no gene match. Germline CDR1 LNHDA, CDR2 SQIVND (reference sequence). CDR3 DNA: TGTGCCAGTAGTCCAGGGACTAGCACTGAGCAGTTCTTC. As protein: CASSPGTSTEQFF.

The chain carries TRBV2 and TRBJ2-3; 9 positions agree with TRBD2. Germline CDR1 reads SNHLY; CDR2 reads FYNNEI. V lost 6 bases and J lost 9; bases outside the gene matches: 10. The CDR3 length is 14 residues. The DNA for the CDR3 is TGTGCCAGCAGAACGGGCGGGGGGGACCCAACGCAGTATTTT. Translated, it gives CASRTGGGDPTQYF. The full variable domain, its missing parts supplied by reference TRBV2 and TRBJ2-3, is EPEVTQTPSHQVTQMGQEVILRCVPISNHLYFYWYRQILGQKVEFLVSFYNNEISEKSEIFDDQFSVERPDGSNFTLKIRSTKLEDSAMYFCASRTGGGDPTQYFGPGTRLTVL.

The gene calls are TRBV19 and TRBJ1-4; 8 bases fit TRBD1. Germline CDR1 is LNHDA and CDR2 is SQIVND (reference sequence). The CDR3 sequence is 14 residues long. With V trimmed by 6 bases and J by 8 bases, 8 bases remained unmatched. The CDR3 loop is CASRSTGVGEKLFF. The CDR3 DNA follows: TGTGCCAGTAGATCGACAGGGGTAGGAGAAAAACTGTTTTTT.